The next 20 T cell receptor beta chains were all read from a single sample in a study of blood T cell repertoires in COVID-19. Sequenced by immunoSEQ multiplex PCR; TCRdb stores in-frame clones only, minus some. The repertoire includes approximately 230,000 clones, approximately 86% of them detected once, and approximately 1.4% sits in the top ten. The source material was peripheral blood. The receptors stem from an elderly man with acute or convalescent COVID-19.

The chain employs TRBV5-1 and TRBJ2-2; D may be TRBD1 (6 bases). The CDR3 contains 16 residues. Per germline, CDR1 SGHRS and CDR2 YFSETQ. V gave up 2 bases and J gave up 0 bases, with 11 bases separating them. The CDR3 bases are TGCGCCAGCAGCTTCCTAGGACAGCCGAACACCGGGGAGCTGTTTTTT. This codes for CASSFLGQPNTGELFF.

The V and J genes are TRBV24-1 and TRBJ2-7, with TRBD2 identical over 9 bases. Germline values: CDR1 KGHDR, CDR2 SFDVKD. The CDR3 runs 19 residues. V lost 1 base to trimming and J lost 2 bases; unmatched junction nucleotides: 14. The CDR3: CATSDFPDASGRRAYEQYF. The CDR3 DNA sequence: TGTGCCACCAGTGATTTCCCTGATGCGAGCGGGAGGCGGGCCTACGAGCAGTACTTC.

The chain joins TRBV28 to TRBJ1-2; 9 positions agree with TRBD1. The CDR3 covers 14 residues. V lost 5 bases to trimming and J lost 4 bases; unmatched junction nucleotides: 5. Germline values: CDR1 MDHEN, CDR2 SYDVKM. CDR3 sequence (DNA): TGTGCCAGCAGTCCGGGACAGGGACTCTATGGCTACACCTTC. Its translation: CASSPGQGLYGYTF.

This chain links TRBV6-5 with TRBJ1-2, with 7 bases aligning to TRBD1. CDR1 and CDR2 (germline): MNHEY, SVGAGI. This CDR3 comprises 16 residues. V trimming: 2 bases; J trimming: 3 bases; junction bases outside the gene matches: 9. CDR3 residues: CASSYRRDRADYGYTF. Here the CDR3 DNA reads TGTGCCAGCAGTTACCGAAGAGACAGGGCTGACTATGGCTACACCTTC.

The chain joins TRBV20-1 to TRBJ2-7, with D possibly TRBD1 on 5 matching bases. Trimming removed 5 bases from V and 4 bases from J, with 9 bases in between. The germline V gene encodes CDR1 DFQATT and CDR2 SNEGSKA (reference sequence). The CDR3 has 11 residues. CDR3 in amino acids: CSAAGKYEQYF. The DNA for the CDR3 is TGCAGTGCTGCAGGGAAGTACGAGCAGTACTTC.

The count of this clone is one. This CDR3 reads CASSGLAGDTGELFF. Here the CDR3 DNA reads TGTGCCAGCAGTGGGCTAGCGGGGGACACCGGGGAGCTGTTTTTT. The chain is built from TRBV2 and TRBJ2-2, with 10 bases fitting TRBD2. CDR3 length equals 15 residues. Unmatched junction bases numbered 2, after V lost 4 bases and J lost 3 bases. The germline gives CDR1 SNHLY, CDR2 FYNNEI.

This rearrangement joins TRBV7-9 to TRBJ1-4, with 7 positions matching TRBD1. V shed 5 bases, J shed 2 bases, and the junction held 8 bases outside the gene matches. Germline V gene data show CDR1 as SEHNR and CDR2 as FQNEAQ (reference sequence). The CDR3 totals 16 residues. Here the CDR3 reads CASSPSWDSTNEKLFF. In DNA, the CDR3 is TGTGCCAGCAGCCCCTCCTGGGACAGTACTAATGAAAAACTGTTTTTT.

The V gene is TRBV6-2 or TRBV6-3, the J gene TRBJ2-7, with D uncertain. The CDR3 runs to 12 residues. Germline V gene sequence: CDR1 MNHEY, CDR2 SVGEGT. V lost 2 bases and J 6 bases, leaving 8 bases between the germline ends. The CDR3 nucleotides read TGTGCCAGCAGTTACCTCCCCTCCGAGCAGTACTTC. This codes for CASSYLPSEQYF.

V is TRBV5-1 and J is TRBJ2-1; 7 bases fit TRBD1. Per germline, CDR1 SGHRS and CDR2 YFSETQ. The CDR3 runs to 15 residues. Losses at the gene ends were 1 base for V and 7 bases for J; bases not matched to a gene: 8. CDR3 in DNA: TGCGCCAGCAGCTTGTACACAGGGACAGAGAATGAGCAGTTCTTC. Amino acids: CASSLYTGTENEQFF.

The rearrangement joins TRBV14 to TRBJ2-5; no clear D gene. This CDR3 is built from 14 residues. The germline gives CDR1 SGHDN, CDR2 FVKESK. V was cut by 4 bases and J by 5 bases, with 14 bases left in between. DNA of the CDR3: TGTGCCAGCAGCCTTCGGTACGGTGCGGAGACCCAGTACTTC. It specifies CASSLRYGAETQYF.

The J gene is TRBJ2-2, the V gene TRBV9; D is ambiguous. V was cut by 6 bases and J by 1 base, with 7 bases left in between. The length of the CDR3 is 13 residues. Germline CDR1 and CDR2: SGDLS and YYNGEE. The CDR3 DNA reads as TGTGCCAGCAAAAGAGAGAACACCGGGGAGCTGTTTTTT. Translation gives CASKRENTGELFF.

The genes are TRBV7-3 and TRBJ2-7; D possibly corresponds to TRBD1 (6 bases). The V end lost 2 bases, the J end lost 5 bases, and 16 bases lay between the germline ends. The CDR3 contains 15 residues. The germline V gene encodes CDR1 SGHTA and CDR2 FQGTGA. The CDR3 is CASSLRAGVAHEQYF. CDR3 coding DNA: TGTGCCAGCAGCTTACGCGCAGGGGTTGCTCACGAGCAGTACTTC.

The J gene is TRBJ1-2, the V gene TRBV6-6, with 7 bases identical to TRBD1. Germline CDR1 reads MNHNY; CDR2 reads SVGAGI (reference sequence). The trim removed 5 bases at V and 4 bases at J, leaving 4 bases unmatched. This CDR3 contains 13 residues. The CDR3: CASSRQGIYGYTF. The CDR3 DNA follows: TGTGCCAGCAGTCGACAGGGTATCTATGGCTACACCTTC.

The V gene is TRBV5-1, the J gene TRBJ1-2; 8 bases are a match to TRBD1. Germline loops: CDR1 SGHRS, CDR2 YFSETQ. There are 12 residues in the CDR3. V trimming: 4 bases; J trimming: 6 bases; junction bases outside the gene matches: 2. DNA for the CDR3: TGCGCCAGCAGCCCGACAGGGGATGGCTACACCTTC. Its protein is CASSPTGDGYTF. The full variable domain, completed using reference TRBV5-1 and TRBJ1-2, is KAGVTQTPRYLIKTRGQQVTLSCSPISGHRSVSWYQQTPGQGLQFLFEYFSETQRNKGNFPGRFSGRQFSNSRSEMNVSTLELGDSALYLCASSPTGDGYTFGSGTRLTVV.

This chain connects TRBV7-2 to TRBJ2-1; 12 bases match TRBD2. After removal of 5 bases from V and 2 bases from J, the junction contained 7 bases not matched to a gene. The CDR3 consists of 17 residues. In germline, CDR1 is SGHTA, CDR2 FQGNSA. CDR3 DNA: TGTGCCAGCAGCCACAGCCCTAGCGGGGGGGCCTACAATGAGCAGTTCTTC. This sequence encodes CASSHSPSGGAYNEQFF. The entire variable domain, with the rest obtained from reference TRBV7-2 and TRBJ2-1, is as follows: GAGVSQSPSNKVTEKGKDVELRCDPISGHTALYWYRQSLGQGLEFLIYFQGNSAPDKSGLPSDRFSAERTGGSVSTLTIQRTQQEDSAVYLCASSHSPSGGAYNEQFFGPGTRLTVL.

CDR3 nucleotide sequence: TGCGCCAGCAGCCAAGAGGACAGGGATTATGGCTACACCTTC. Residues: CASSQEDRDYGYTF. V usage is TRBV4-1 and J usage is TRBJ1-2; 8 positions agree with TRBD1. The CDR3 consists of 14 residues. The J segment lost 5 bases and the V segment lost 0 bases, leaving 2 bases of the junction unmatched. Germline V gives CDR1 MGHRA, CDR2 YSYEKL.

The chain joins TRBV10-3 to TRBJ2-1; 8 bases map to TRBD1. Unmatched junction bases numbered 5, after V lost 8 bases and J lost 2 bases. The CDR3 extends over 14 amino acids. Germline V gives CDR1 ENHRY, CDR2 SYGVKD. CDR3 nucleotides: TGTGCCATCGGGCAGGGGGCTGCCTACAATGAGCAGTTCTTC. It specifies CAIGQGAAYNEQFF.

As to this clone: The sample holds other DNA sequences that translate to the same CDR3. The chain carries TRBV3-1 (or the pseudogene TRBV3-2) and TRBJ1-1, with D uncertain. Trimming removed 2 bases from V and 1 base from J, with 5 bases in between. Germline V gene lookup returns CDR1 LGHDT and CDR2 YNNKEL (reference sequence). The CDR3 length is 13 residues. Here the CDR3 reads CASSQHTNTEAFF. CDR3 DNA sequence: TGTGCCAGCAGCCAACACACGAACACTGAAGCTTTCTTT.

This clone was seen a single time. The rearrangement joins TRBV7-3 to TRBJ2-1, with TRBD2 matching over 13 bases. The CDR3 loop spans 15 amino acids. The V and J ends lost 4 bases and 6 bases, in that order; junction bases with no gene match: 3. Germline V gives CDR1 SGHTA, CDR2 FQGTGA. The CDR3: CASSSGTSGANEQFF. The CDR3, as DNA: TGTGCCAGCAGCTCCGGGACTAGCGGGGCCAATGAGCAGTTCTTC.

The chain carries TRBV5-6 and TRBJ1-1; D is uncertain. Trimming cost V 3 bases and J 0 bases, with 12 bases left between them. Per germline, CDR1 SGHDT and CDR2 YYEEEE. The CDR3 sequence is 15 residues long. CDR3 DNA sequence: TGTGCCAGCAGCTACAGCCTTCGGTTGAACACTGAAGCTTTCTTT. Translated, it gives CASSYSLRLNTEAFF.